This entry lists 20 T cell receptor beta chains sequenced from one sample in a study of cytomegalovirus exposure and HLA in healthy donors. A multiplex PCR was run with 60 Vbeta primers and 13 Jbeta primers. Method: immunoSEQ multiplex PCR; TCRdb's copy keeps in-frame clones and lacks some. The table lists over 120,000 clones, with 0.9% to 1% in the top ten. Sequencing was carried out using PBMCs. These receptors were obtained from a male donor in good health and CMV-seronegative.

The chain couples TRBV12-5 to TRBJ2-7, with 9 nucleotides matching TRBD2. Germline trimming cut 5 bases from V and 5 bases from J; bases unmatched to any gene: 13. Germline loops: CDR1 LGHNT, CDR2 FRNRAP. The CDR3 spans 16 residues. The CDR3 sequence: CASGAASLAGLHEQYF. DNA for the CDR3: TGTGCTAGTGGTGCCGCCTCACTAGCGGGTCTTCACGAGCAGTACTTC.

This sequence joins TRBV6-6 and TRBJ2-7; 11 bases align to TRBD2. The CDR3 is 15 amino acids. V was pared by 6 bases and J by 5 bases, with 9 bases of the junction left unmatched. Germline V gene data show CDR1 as MNHNY and CDR2 as SVGAGI (reference sequence). The CDR3 nucleotides are TGTGCCAGCAGCGCTTCTAGCGGGAGGTTCAACGAGCAGTACTTC. Encoded protein: CASSASSGRFNEQYF.

The chain is built from TRBV6-1 and TRBJ1-5; unclear D gene. The CDR3 sequence is 15 residues long. With 6 bases removed from V and 5 bases from J, the gap between germline ends came to 17 bases. The germline V gene has CDR1 MNHNS and CDR2 SASEGT. This CDR3 reads CASSVTWALDQPQHF. CDR3 DNA sequence: TGTGCCAGCAGCGTAACCTGGGCCCTGGATCAGCCCCAGCATTTT.

For the CDR3, the DNA is TGTGCCAGCAGCTTAGGGGACAGGAACGATGGCTACACCTTC. Translated: CASSLGDRNDGYTF. The V and J genes are TRBV7-2 and TRBJ1-2; 8 nucleotides agree with TRBD1. The CDR3 runs 14 residues. J was trimmed by 6 bases and V by 1 base; bases with no gene match: 4. Germline CDR1 SGHTA, CDR2 FQGNSA. The full variable domain, in which reference TRBV7-2 and TRBJ1-2 provide the parts outside the CDR3, is GAGVSQSPSNKVTEKGKDVELRCDPISGHTALYWYRQSLGQGLEFLIYFQGNSAPDKSGLPSDRFSAERTGGSVSTLTIQRTQQEDSAVYLCASSLGDRNDGYTFGSGTRLTVV.

This chain uses TRBV6-1 with TRBJ1-5; D might be TRBD1 (6 bases). Germline CDR1 and CDR2: MNHNS and SASEGT. The length of the CDR3 is 12 residues. V was trimmed by 1 base and J by 13 bases, leaving 11 bases between them. The DNA of the CDR3 is TGTGCCAGCAGTGAAGTAGGGACACAACAGCATTTT. Protein product: CASSEVGTQQHF.

The V call is TRBV11-3, the J call TRBJ2-3; the match to TRBD2 covers 8 bases. The germline CDR1 and CDR2 sequences are SGHNT and YENEEA. V trimming: 2 bases; J trimming: 4 bases; junction bases outside the gene matches: 8. The CDR3 contains 16 residues. The CDR3 loop reads CASSLRSGSRADTQYF. The CDR3 DNA sequence: TGTGCCAGCAGCTTAAGGAGCGGGAGCAGGGCAGATACGCAGTATTTT.

J is TRBJ2-5 and V is TRBV9, with 9 bases matching TRBD2. The germline gives CDR1 SGDLS, CDR2 YYNGEE. V gave up 4 bases and J gave up 5 bases; unmatched junction bases: 12. The CDR3 runs to 16 residues. CDR3 DNA: TGTGCCAGCAGCCTACTTGGGGCTAGCGGGAAGGAGACCCAGTACTTC. Translated, it gives CASSLLGASGKETQYF.

The chain uses TRBV5-1 and TRBJ1-2; TRBD1 aligns across 8 bases. Germline CDR1 reads SGHRS; CDR2 reads YFSETQ. The CDR3 totals 13 residues. Trimming took 2 bases from V and 8 from J; bases not matched to a gene: 5. The CDR3 reads CASSFDRGDGYTF. The CDR3, as DNA: TGCGCCAGCAGCTTTGACAGGGGAGACGGCTACACCTTC.

V and J are TRBV5-4 and TRBJ2-7; perhaps TRBD2 as D (5 bases). This CDR3 has 15 amino acids. Germline lookup yields CDR1 SGHNT and CDR2 YYREEE (reference sequence). The V end was cut by 0 bases, the J end by 3 bases, with 13 bases between. CDR3 nucleotide sequence: TGTGCCAGCAGCTTGGAATTTACCGGAGGCTACGAGCAGTACTTC. Translation: CASSLEFTGGYEQYF.

This rearrangement joins TRBV19 to TRBJ1-1; weak D call: TRBD1 (6 bases). The V gene's germline CDR1 is LNHDA and CDR2 SQIVND (reference sequence). The CDR3 is 14 residues long. Trimming removed 6 bases at V and 1 base at J, with 12 bases between. The CDR3 here is CASSHRDKNTEAFF. The CDR3 DNA reads TGTGCCAGTAGCCACCGGGACAAGAACACTGAAGCTTTCTTT.

This rearrangement joins TRBV9 to TRBJ1-3; no reliable D call. The germline V gene encodes CDR1 SGDLS and CDR2 YYNGEE. The ends were cut back, 4 bases at V and 7 bases at J, with 9 bases in the middle. This CDR3 region has 12 residues. CDR3 nucleotides: TGTGCCAGCAGCTCCAGTTCGAACACCATATATTTT. Protein: CASSSSSNTIYF.

The chain joins TRBV5-8 to TRBJ1-1, with a possible D match to TRBD1 (6 bases). V was trimmed by 4 bases and J by 2 bases, leaving 15 bases between them. The germline V gene has CDR1 SGHTS and CDR2 YDEGEE. CDR3 length: 15 residues. CDR3 nucleotide sequence: TGTGCCAGCAGCCCACGAGGACAGCCTAACACTGAAGCTTTCTTT. The encoded protein is CASSPRGQPNTEAFF. Variable domain in full (rest from reference TRBV5-8 and TRBJ1-1): EAGVTQSPTHLIKTRGQQATLRCSPISGHTSVYWYQQALGLGLQFLLWYDEGEERNRGNFPPRFSGRQFPNYSSELNVNALELEDSALYLCASSPRGQPNTEAFFGQGTRLTVV.

The chain employs TRBV30 and TRBJ1-4; D ambiguous. The germline V gene encodes CDR1 GTSNPN and CDR2 SVGIG (reference sequence). The CDR3 extends over 15 amino acids. Trimming took 3 bases from V and 0 from J, leaving 11 bases between them. CDR3 protein: CAWRGRDSTNEKLFF. The CDR3 bases are TGTGCCTGGAGGGGTCGGGATTCAACTAATGAAAAACTGTTTTTT.

The genes are TRBV10-3 and TRBJ1-2, with D hard to call. This CDR3 has 15 residues. Trimming removed 10 bases from V and 4 bases from J, with 22 bases in between. Germline values: CDR1 ENHRY, CDR2 SYGVKD. The CDR3 loop reads CATLIPGPLRYGYTF. The DNA of the CDR3 is TGTGCCACCTTGATCCCGGGTCCCTTACGCTATGGCTACACCTTC.

CDR3 sequence: CASSLDSSNTEAFF. CDR3 DNA sequence: TGTGCCAGCAGCTTAGACAGTTCGAACACTGAAGCTTTCTTT. V gene TRBV7-6 combines with J gene TRBJ1-1; D is uncertain. With 1 base removed from V and 1 base from J, the gap between germline ends came to 7 bases. In germline, CDR1 is SGHVS, CDR2 FNYEAQ. The length of the CDR3 is 14 residues.

V gene TRBV5-6 combines with J gene TRBJ2-1; D remains unclear. V lost 0 bases to trimming and J lost 7 bases, with 5 bases between them. CDR3 length: 12 residues. Germline V CDR1 and CDR2: SGHDT, YYEEEE. This chain's CDR3 is CASSLAVNEQFF. DNA for the CDR3: TGTGCCAGCAGCTTGGCGGTTAATGAGCAGTTCTTC.

J is TRBJ2-2 and V is TRBV30; D perhaps matches TRBD2 (7 bases). Germline V gene lookup returns CDR1 GTSNPN and CDR2 SVGIG (reference sequence). The CDR3 covers 15 residues. V was clipped by 2 bases and J by 2 bases, with 12 bases between them. The CDR3 DNA follows: TGTGCCTGGAGTACGAGGGGGGGCAACACCGGGGAGCTGTTTTTT. Translated, it gives CAWSTRGGNTGELFF.

This chain links TRBV6-6 with TRBJ1-3; possibly TRBD1 for D (5 bases). The CDR3 consists of 14 residues. V lost 8 bases, J lost 0 bases, and 11 bases lay in between. Germline V gene sequence: CDR1 MNHNY, CDR2 SVGAGI (reference sequence). Here the CDR3 reads CASGTGNSGNTIYF. CDR3 coding DNA: TGTGCCAGCGGTACAGGCAACTCTGGAAACACCATATATTTT.

As regards this clone: The junction and the germline gene differ at one end; a read error may be behind it. The chain combines TRBV4-2 with TRBJ1-2; no firm D call. The CDR3 is made up of 12 amino acids. CDR1 is LGHNA and CDR2 is YNFKEQ in the germline V gene. The CDR3 region is CASSQDEGGPHF. The CDR3 bases are TGTGCCAGCAGCCAAGACGAGGGAGGGCCTCACTTC.

This sequence joins TRBV19 and TRBJ2-1; D unresolved. CDR1 is LNHDA and CDR2 is SQIVND in the germline V gene (reference sequence). Trimming shortened V by 1 base and J by 0 bases, and 10 bases separated the two germline ends. The CDR3 runs to 16 residues. The CDR3 coding sequence is TGTGCCAGTAGTATAGTTTCCTCTAGCTCCTACAATGAGCAGTTCTTC. Protein: CASSIVSSSSYNEQFF.